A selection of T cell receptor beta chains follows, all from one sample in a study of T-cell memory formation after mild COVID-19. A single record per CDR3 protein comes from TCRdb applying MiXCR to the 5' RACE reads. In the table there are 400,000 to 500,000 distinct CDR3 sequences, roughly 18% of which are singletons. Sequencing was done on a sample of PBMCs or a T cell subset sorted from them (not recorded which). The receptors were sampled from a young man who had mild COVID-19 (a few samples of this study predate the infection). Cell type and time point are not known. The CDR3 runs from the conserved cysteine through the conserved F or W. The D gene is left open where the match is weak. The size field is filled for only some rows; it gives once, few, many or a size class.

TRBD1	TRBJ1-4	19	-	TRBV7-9	TGTGCCAGCAGCCGTCGACAGGGTGGCCGCATTCCTGGAGATGAAAAACTGTTTTTT	CASSRRQGGRIPGDEKLFF
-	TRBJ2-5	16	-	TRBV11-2	TGTGCCAGCAGCTGGCAGGGGCGGCTGTTTTTGGAGACCCAGTACTTC	CASSWQGRLFLETQYF
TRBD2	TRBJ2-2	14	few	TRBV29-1	TGCAGCGTTGATGAGCGGGGGAGCACCGGGGAGCTGTTTTTT	CSVDERGSTGELFF
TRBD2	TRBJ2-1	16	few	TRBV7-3	TGTGCCAGCAGCTTAAGGCCGGGACTAGCGGACAATGAGCAGTTCTTC	CASSLRPGLADNEQFF
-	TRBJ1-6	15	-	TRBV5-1	TGCGCCAGCAGAAGAACGGGGTTAGAGGATTCACCCCTCCACTTT	CASRRTGLEDSPLHF
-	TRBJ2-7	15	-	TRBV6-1	TGTGCCAGCAGTGAAGCTCCGACAGGTTCCTACGAGCAGTACTTC	CASSEAPTGSYEQYF
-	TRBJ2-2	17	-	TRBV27	TGTGCCAGCAGTTTCCCCGAGGGGGGGCCGAACACCGGGGAGCTGTTTTTT	CASSFPEGGPNTGELFF
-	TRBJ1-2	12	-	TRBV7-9	TGTGCCAGCAGCTTCTGGACAGCGGGCTACACCTTC	CASSFWTAGYTF
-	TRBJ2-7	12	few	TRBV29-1	TGCAGCGTTACCGGGACCTCCTACGAGCAGTACTTC	CSVTGTSYEQYF
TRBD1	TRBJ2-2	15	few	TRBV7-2	TGTGCCAGCAGCTTATCCAGGGGGATCACCGGGGAGCTGTTTTTT	CASSLSRGITGELFF
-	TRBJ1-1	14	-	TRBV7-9	TGTGCCAGCAGCTTAAGGGCCATGAACACTGAAGCTTTCTTT	CASSLRAMNTEAFF
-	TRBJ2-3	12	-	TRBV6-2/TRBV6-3	TGTGCCATCGGCCCAGGAGTGGGTACGCAGTATTTT	CAIGPGVGTQYF
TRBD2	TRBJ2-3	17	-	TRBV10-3	TGTGCCATCAGTGAGACTCAGCGGGGGGGCGGGACAGATACGCAGTATTTT	CAISETQRGGGTDTQYF
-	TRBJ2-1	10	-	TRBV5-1	TGCGCCAGCAGGGGCGATCGTTTGTTCTTC	CASRGDRLFF
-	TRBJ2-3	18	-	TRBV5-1	TGCGCCAGCAGCTTTATCCCTCCATCGGATACAACCACAGATACGCAGTATTTT	CASSFIPPSDTTTDTQYF
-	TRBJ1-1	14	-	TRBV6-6	TGTGCCAGCAGTTACTCTCAGGGGAAGGCTGAAGCTTTCTTT	CASSYSQGKAEAFF
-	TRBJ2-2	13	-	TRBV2	TGTGCCAGCAGTGCAGGGGAAACCGGGGAGCTGTTTTTT	CASSAGETGELFF
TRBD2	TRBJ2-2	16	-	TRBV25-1	TGTGCCAGCCGGGGGGGGGCATCGGTTGATACCGGGGAGCTGTTTTTT	CASRGGASVDTGELFF
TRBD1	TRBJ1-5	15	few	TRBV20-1	TGCAGTGCTTTGAAGGGGGCCGGTAACAATCAGCCCCAGCATTTT	CSALKGAGNNQPQHF
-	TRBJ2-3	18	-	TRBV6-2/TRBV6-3	TGTGCCAGCGGAGGGAGACGACGAGACAACGGGGGCCGGGATACGCAGTATTTT	CASGGRRRDNGGRDTQYF
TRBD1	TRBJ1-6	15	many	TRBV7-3	TGTGCCAGCAGCTTGACCGGGACAGGGGATTCACCCCTCCACTTT	CASSLTGTGDSPLHF
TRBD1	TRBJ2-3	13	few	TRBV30	TGTGCCTGGAGTCAGGGGGGCACAGATACGCAGTATTTT	CAWSQGGTDTQYF
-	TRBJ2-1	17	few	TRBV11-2	TGTGCCAGCAGCTTAGATGAGAGTCGAAGCTCCTACAATGAGCAGTTCTTC	CASSLDESRSSYNEQFF
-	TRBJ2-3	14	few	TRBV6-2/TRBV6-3	TGTGCCAGCCAGTGGAGGGAGGCCACAGATACGCAGTATTTT	CASQWREATDTQYF
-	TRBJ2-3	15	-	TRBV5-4	TGTGCCAGCAGCTTTAGTCCGGGGAGCACAGATACGCAGTATTTT	CASSFSPGSTDTQYF
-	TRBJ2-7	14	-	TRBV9	TGTGCCAGCAGCGTAGAGGTGGGGACCTACGAGCAGTACTTC	CASSVEVGTYEQYF
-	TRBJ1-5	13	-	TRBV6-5	TGTGCCAGCAGTCCCATCCCCCGGCAGCCCCAGCATTTT	CASSPIPRQPQHF
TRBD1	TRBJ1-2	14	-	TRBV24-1	TGTGCCACCTATACAGGGGGTCCCAGGAATGGCTACACCTTC	CATYTGGPRNGYTF
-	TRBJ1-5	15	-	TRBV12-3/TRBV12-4	TGTGCCAGCAGCGCGGGACCTGAGTACAATCAGCCCCAGCATTTT	CASSAGPEYNQPQHF
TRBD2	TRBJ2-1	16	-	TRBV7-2	TGTGCCAGCAGCTTATTTTCCAGCGGGGGGGGAAATGAGCAGTTCTTC	CASSLFSSGGGNEQFF
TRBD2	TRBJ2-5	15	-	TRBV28	TGTGCCAGCAGGAGGGCTAGCGGGTACCAAGAGACCCAGTACTTC	CASRRASGYQETQYF
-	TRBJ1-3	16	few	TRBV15	TGTGCCACCAGCAGAGATCCGGGAGCCTCTGGAAACACCATATATTTT	CATSRDPGASGNTIYF
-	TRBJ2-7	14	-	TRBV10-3	TGTGCCATCAGTGGTTTCGACAGTACCTACGAGCAGTACTTC	CAISGFDSTYEQYF
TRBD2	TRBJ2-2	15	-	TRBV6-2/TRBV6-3	TGTGCCAGCAGTTTAGCGGGACTGAACACCGGGGAGCTGTTTTTT	CASSLAGLNTGELFF
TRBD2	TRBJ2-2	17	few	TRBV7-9	TGTGCCAGCAGCTCAGGACTAGCGGGGGGGTACACCGGGGAGCTGTTTTTT	CASSSGLAGGYTGELFF
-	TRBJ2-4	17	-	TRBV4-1	TGCGCCAGCAGCCAAGAGAGGGTGGACAGAGCCAAAAACATTCAGTACTTC	CASSQERVDRAKNIQYF
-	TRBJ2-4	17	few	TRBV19	TGTGCCAGTAGTATAGATCCGCCATTCGGGGCATCCGACATTCAGTACTTC	CASSIDPPFGASDIQYF
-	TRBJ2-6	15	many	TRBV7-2	TGTGCCAGCAGCTTTCCTCTCTCTGGGGCCAACGTCCTGACTTTC	CASSFPLSGANVLTF
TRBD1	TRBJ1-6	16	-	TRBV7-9	TGTGCCAGCAGCTTAGGTGCAGGGGGTAGTAATTCACCCCTCCACTTT	CASSLGAGGSNSPLHF
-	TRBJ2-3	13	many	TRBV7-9	TGTGCCAGCAGCCCCCTTGGGGCAGATACGCAGTATTTT	CASSPLGADTQYF
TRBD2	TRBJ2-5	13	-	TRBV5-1	TGCGCCAGCAGCCGTCCGGGAGGAGAGACCCAGTACTTC	CASSRPGGETQYF